These T cell receptor beta chains were read from a single sample in a study of control samples from healthy donors and cancer patients. The table came from immunoSEQ multiplex PCR; TCRdb's copy has only in-frame clones and leaves some out. The repertoire holds around 40,000 clones, with 85% to 95% as singletons. The sequencing input was PBMCs. The receptors stem from a woman in her thirties or forties with head and neck cancer. Both conserved end residues are part of each CDR3. The D gene is left open where the match is weak. The listing skips clone size in some rows; elsewhere it reads once, few, many or a size class.

cdr3_aa: CASSPWDLRDEQFF
cdr3_nt: TGTGCCAGCAGTCCATGGGACTTAAGGGATGAGCAGTTCTTC
j_call: TRBJ2-1
clone_size: -
v_call: TRBV6-5
d_call: -

cdr3_aa: CASTWRGDTEAFF
cdr3_nt: TGTGCCAGTACCTGGAGGGGTGACACTGAAGCTTTCTTT
j_call: TRBJ1-1
clone_size: -
v_call: TRBV19
d_call: -

cdr3_aa: CASSRSDRSYEQYF
cdr3_nt: TGTGCCAGCAGCCGATCGGACAGATCCTACGAGCAGTACTTC
j_call: TRBJ2-7
clone_size: -
v_call: TRBV3-1/TRBV3-2
d_call: -

cdr3_aa: CASSPSRSSYNEQFF
cdr3_nt: TGTGCCAGCTCACCCTCCCGGAGCTCCTACAATGAGCAGTTCTTC
j_call: TRBJ2-1
clone_size: -
v_call: TRBV18
d_call: -

cdr3_aa: CASSGDGNTEAFF
cdr3_nt: TGCGCCAGCAGCGGGGACGGGAACACTGAAGCTTTCTTT
j_call: TRBJ1-1
clone_size: once
v_call: TRBV5-1
d_call: -

cdr3_aa: CASNGARDTEAFF
cdr3_nt: TGTGCCAGCAACGGGGCGAGAGACACTGAAGCTTTCTTT
j_call: TRBJ1-1
clone_size: -
v_call: TRBV2
d_call: -

cdr3_aa: CASSASSGGATDTQYF
cdr3_nt: TGTGCCAGCAGTGCCAGTTCAGGGGGCGCGACAGATACGCAGTATTTT
j_call: TRBJ2-3
clone_size: medium-sized
v_call: TRBV2
d_call: TRBD1

cdr3_aa: CASSLTGQERYGYTF
cdr3_nt: TGCGCCAGTAGCTTGACAGGACAGGAACGCTATGGCTACACCTTC
j_call: TRBJ1-2
clone_size: -
v_call: TRBV5-1
d_call: TRBD1

cdr3_aa: CASSALGTSGAYEQYF
cdr3_nt: TGTGCCAGCAGCGCCCTAGGGACTAGCGGAGCCTACGAGCAGTACTTC
j_call: TRBJ2-7
clone_size: -
v_call: TRBV9
d_call: TRBD2

cdr3_aa: CASSQTQGANEKLFF
cdr3_nt: TGTGCCAGCAGCCAGACACAGGGGGCTAATGAAAAACTGTTTTTT
j_call: TRBJ1-4
clone_size: -
v_call: TRBV14
d_call: TRBD1

cdr3_aa: CASSPPMRERHEQYF
cdr3_nt: TGTGCCAGCTCACCACCGATGCGGGAGCGCCACGAGCAGTACTTC
j_call: TRBJ2-7
clone_size: -
v_call: TRBV18
d_call: TRBD2

cdr3_aa: CASSFIQDTQYF
cdr3_nt: TGTGCCAGCAGTTTCATCCAAGATACGCAGTATTTT
j_call: TRBJ2-3
clone_size: -
v_call: TRBV27
d_call: -

cdr3_aa: CASSLAGPRVNTEAFF
cdr3_nt: TGTGCCAGCAGCTTGGCCGGGCCGCGGGTGAACACTGAAGCTTTCTTT
j_call: TRBJ1-1
clone_size: -
v_call: TRBV5-4
d_call: -

cdr3_aa: CASSLEGASRDEQYF
cdr3_nt: TGTGCCAGCAGCTTAGAGGGTGCTAGCCGCGACGAGCAGTACTTC
j_call: TRBJ2-7
clone_size: once
v_call: TRBV11-2
d_call: -